This record covers a single T cell receptor (beta chain). The V gene's germline CDR1 is KGHDR and CDR2 SFDVKD. V was pared by 4 bases and J by 1 base, with 6 bases between. This CDR3 comprises 14 residues. The entry originates in a study of blood T cell repertoires in COVID-19. For the study at large: There were acute and convalescent COVID-19 samples, and they came from the United States, Italy and Spain.

Participants were aged 18 to 89 years, lived in around 25 US areas, and enrolled virtually. Researchers sorted participants into cohorts using their self-reported clinical history. Methods used by the authors: The assay estimated nucleated cells by amplifying reference gene primers. Using immunoSEQ multiplex PCR, the repertoire was profiled, and TCRdb retains in-frame clones only, with some absent. V and J calls and clone size follow that table, whereas D and trimming were derived from the DNA. The table includes roughly 220,000 clones, about 80% detected once. The receptor's source is a woman aged 40-49 years with acute COVID-19. This sequence joins TRBV24-1 and TRBJ2-2; maybe TRBD2 (5 bases). Sequencing was carried out using PBMCs or T cells enriched from blood (not recorded which). For the CDR3, the DNA is TGTGCCACCAGTGAACGGGAGAACACCGGGGAGCTGTTTTTT. It translates to CATSERENTGELFF.